The rows below give T cell receptor beta chains drawn from one sample of a study of blood T cell repertoires in COVID-19. Here immunoSEQ multiplex PCR was the method, and the copy in TCRdb shows in-frame clones only, minus some. The data hold 90,000 or so clones, with around nine tenths observed a single time. Sequences were obtained from peripheral blood. The origin of the receptors is a woman aged 60 to 75 with COVID-19, enrolled during active disease. CDR3s include the opening cysteine and the closing phenylalanine or tryptophan. The D gene is left open where the match is weak. A row's size may be missing; if present it is once, few, many or a size class.

cdr3_nt: TGTGCCAGCAGTTACTCGATCGCAGGGGCCTATGGCTACACCTTC
cdr3_aa: CASSYSIAGAYGYTF
d_call: -
j_call: TRBJ1-2
v_call: TRBV6-5
clone_size: -

cdr3_nt: TGTGCCAGTAGTATATCCTCCACCGCAGGTTCCGCAGATACGCAGTATTTT
cdr3_aa: CASSISSTAGSADTQYF
d_call: -
j_call: TRBJ2-3
v_call: TRBV19
clone_size: once

cdr3_nt: TGTGCCAGCAGTTACGTCTGGCTAGGCATCGATCAGCCCCAGCATTTT
cdr3_aa: CASSYVWLGIDQPQHF
d_call: -
j_call: TRBJ1-5
v_call: TRBV6-2/TRBV6-3
clone_size: -

cdr3_nt: TGTGCCAGCAGCCAGACTAGGGCAGATACGCAGTATTTT
cdr3_aa: CASSQTRADTQYF
d_call: -
j_call: TRBJ2-3
v_call: TRBV13
clone_size: -

cdr3_nt: TGCGCCAGCAGCTTCCGATGGCCGGGACAGGGGTCCAATGAGCAGTTCTTC
cdr3_aa: CASSFRWPGQGSNEQFF
d_call: TRBD1
j_call: TRBJ2-1
v_call: TRBV4-1
clone_size: -

cdr3_nt: TGTGCCAGCAGCGTAGAGGTACTGGGGGCATTCAGCAGCGGGGAGCTGTTTTTT
cdr3_aa: CASSVEVLGAFSSGELFF
d_call: -
j_call: TRBJ2-2
v_call: TRBV9
clone_size: -

cdr3_nt: TGTGCCAGCAGCTCGACTAGCACAGATACGCAGTATTTT
cdr3_aa: CASSSTSTDTQYF
d_call: -
j_call: TRBJ2-3
v_call: TRBV7-8
clone_size: -

cdr3_nt: TGTGCCAGAAGCATTACAGGGGAACGCGACGCTGAAGCTTTCTTT
cdr3_aa: CARSITGERDAEAFF
d_call: TRBD1
j_call: TRBJ1-1
v_call: TRBV5-3
clone_size: -

cdr3_nt: TGCGCCAGCAGCCAAGGACAGACTGTATATGGCTACACCTTC
cdr3_aa: CASSQGQTVYGYTF
d_call: -
j_call: TRBJ1-2
v_call: TRBV5-1
clone_size: -

cdr3_nt: TGTGCCAGCAGCTTGTCGCAGGGGGTCTACGATGTTAATGAAAAACTGTTTTTT
cdr3_aa: CASSLSQGVYDVNEKLFF
d_call: TRBD1
j_call: TRBJ1-4
v_call: TRBV5-5
clone_size: -

cdr3_nt: TGTGCCAGCAGCCCCCCAGGGGCGACGAACACTGAAGCTTTCTTT
cdr3_aa: CASSPPGATNTEAFF
d_call: -
j_call: TRBJ1-1
v_call: TRBV7-3
clone_size: -

cdr3_nt: TGTGCTGTGGGGCAGGTGAGCTCCTACGAGCAGTACTTC
cdr3_aa: CAVGQVSSYEQYF
d_call: -
j_call: TRBJ2-7
v_call: TRBV15
clone_size: once

cdr3_nt: TGCGCCAGCAGCTTGGGACTTAACTACTATGGCTACACCTTC
cdr3_aa: CASSLGLNYYGYTF
d_call: -
j_call: TRBJ1-2
v_call: TRBV5-1
clone_size: -

cdr3_nt: TGTGCCAGCAGTTCCCTCAGAATGGCGGGGGTGGAGACCCAGTACTTC
cdr3_aa: CASSSLRMAGVETQYF
d_call: TRBD2
j_call: TRBJ2-5
v_call: TRBV27
clone_size: -

cdr3_nt: TGCAGCGTTCGCGCAGGGGACACTGAAGCTTTCTTT
cdr3_aa: CSVRAGDTEAFF
d_call: -
j_call: TRBJ1-1
v_call: TRBV29-1
clone_size: -

cdr3_nt: TGTGCCAGCAGTGAATCTACAGGGGTTACAAACACCATATATTTT
cdr3_aa: CASSESTGVTNTIYF
d_call: TRBD1
j_call: TRBJ1-3
v_call: TRBV25-1
clone_size: -

cdr3_nt: TGTGCCAGCAGTACGGACAGCTTTTACTATGGCTACACCTTC
cdr3_aa: CASSTDSFYYGYTF
d_call: -
j_call: TRBJ1-2
v_call: TRBV21-1
clone_size: -

cdr3_nt: TGCGCCAGCAGCCAAGCAGGGTTAACGGATGGAACAGATACGCAGTATTTT
cdr3_aa: CASSQAGLTDGTDTQYF
d_call: -
j_call: TRBJ2-3
v_call: TRBV5-1
clone_size: -

cdr3_nt: TGTGCCAGCCCAGGGGGCTCTGGAAACACCATATATTTT
cdr3_aa: CASPGGSGNTIYF
d_call: TRBD1
j_call: TRBJ1-3
v_call: TRBV18
clone_size: -

cdr3_nt: TGTGCCAGCAGTAGATTGGGCAGGGAAGATGAAAAACTGTTTTTT
cdr3_aa: CASSRLGREDEKLFF
d_call: -
j_call: TRBJ1-4
v_call: TRBV25-1
clone_size: -

cdr3_nt: TGTGCCAGCAGCCAAGGGGAGGGCGGCGCCGAGCAGTACTTC
cdr3_aa: CASSQGEGGAEQYF
d_call: TRBD2
j_call: TRBJ2-7
v_call: TRBV3-1/TRBV3-2
clone_size: -

cdr3_nt: TGTGCCAGCAGTTCCCGGCAGGACAGGGGGCATACTGAAGCTTTCTTT
cdr3_aa: CASSSRQDRGHTEAFF
d_call: TRBD1
j_call: TRBJ1-1
v_call: TRBV6-6
clone_size: -

cdr3_nt: TGTGCCAGCAGTAACGGTTATGCGGCCCAGCATTTT
cdr3_aa: CASSNGYAAQHF
d_call: -
j_call: TRBJ1-5
v_call: TRBV2
clone_size: -

cdr3_nt: TGTGCCAGCAGCGCCCACCCACAGGGGTCTAATGAAAAACTGTTTTTT
cdr3_aa: CASSAHPQGSNEKLFF
d_call: TRBD1
j_call: TRBJ1-4
v_call: TRBV7-9
clone_size: -

cdr3_nt: TGTGCCAGCAGTTACGAGGGTAGGGTGAACACTGAAGCTTTCTTT
cdr3_aa: CASSYEGRVNTEAFF
d_call: -
j_call: TRBJ1-1
v_call: TRBV6-5
clone_size: -

cdr3_nt: TGTGCCAGCTCACCACTCACGGGACAACTCTCCTACGAGCAGTACTTC
cdr3_aa: CASSPLTGQLSYEQYF
d_call: -
j_call: TRBJ2-7
v_call: TRBV18
clone_size: -

cdr3_nt: TGTGCCAGTAGTATAGGGACTCCAGTCGACGAGCAGTACTTC
cdr3_aa: CASSIGTPVDEQYF
d_call: -
j_call: TRBJ2-7
v_call: TRBV19
clone_size: -

cdr3_nt: TGTGCCAGCTTCGGGGTGAACACTGAAGCTTTCTTT
cdr3_aa: CASFGVNTEAFF
d_call: -
j_call: TRBJ1-1
v_call: TRBV7-6
clone_size: few

cdr3_nt: TGTGCCAGCAGCCAGGCGGGGAACACCATATATTTT
cdr3_aa: CASSQAGNTIYF
d_call: -
j_call: TRBJ1-3
v_call: TRBV9
clone_size: once

cdr3_nt: TGTGCCAGCAGCTTGTCCGGGACAGACCAAGAGACCCAGTACTTC
cdr3_aa: CASSLSGTDQETQYF
d_call: TRBD1
j_call: TRBJ2-5
v_call: TRBV11-2
clone_size: -

cdr3_nt: TGTGCCAGTAGTGAGGCCGGGACAGGAGGGTACGAGCAGTACTTC
cdr3_aa: CASSEAGTGGYEQYF
d_call: TRBD1
j_call: TRBJ2-7
v_call: TRBV19
clone_size: once

cdr3_nt: TGTGCCAGCAGCTCCCCCGTTGGCAGGCAGAAAGATGGAAACACCATATATTTT
cdr3_aa: CASSSPVGRQKDGNTIYF
d_call: -
j_call: TRBJ1-3
v_call: TRBV5-6
clone_size: once

cdr3_nt: TGTGCCAGCAGCGCTTCTAGCGGGGGGTTCTCCTACGAGCAGTACTTC
cdr3_aa: CASSASSGGFSYEQYF
d_call: TRBD2
j_call: TRBJ2-7
v_call: TRBV9
clone_size: few

cdr3_nt: TGCAGTGCTAGTGGGAGGGCCACTGAAGCTTTCTTT
cdr3_aa: CSASGRATEAFF
d_call: -
j_call: TRBJ1-1
v_call: TRBV20-1
clone_size: -

cdr3_nt: TGTGCCAGCAGCCAAGTCGGCACAGATACGCAGTATTTT
cdr3_aa: CASSQVGTDTQYF
d_call: -
j_call: TRBJ2-3
v_call: TRBV3-1/TRBV3-2
clone_size: -

cdr3_nt: TGTGCCAGCAGCCAAGACAGGGGTGGGGATCCATCTGGCCCCTTACGGGGCTACACCTTC
cdr3_aa: CASSQDRGGDPSGPLRGYTF
d_call: -
j_call: TRBJ1-2
v_call: TRBV4-2
clone_size: -

cdr3_nt: TGTGCCAGCTCACCACCTGCAGAGGTTGGGTCACCCCTCCACTTT
cdr3_aa: CASSPPAEVGSPLHF
d_call: -
j_call: TRBJ1-6
v_call: TRBV18
clone_size: -

cdr3_nt: TGTGCCAGCAGTTTGAGGGGGCTTTGGGATGAGCAGTTCTTC
cdr3_aa: CASSLRGLWDEQFF
d_call: TRBD1
j_call: TRBJ2-1
v_call: TRBV27
clone_size: -

cdr3_nt: TGTGCCAGCAGCTCGGTGGGGGGTGGCAATCAGCCCCAGCATTTT
cdr3_aa: CASSSVGGGNQPQHF
d_call: -
j_call: TRBJ1-5
v_call: TRBV7-2
clone_size: few

cdr3_nt: TGTGCCAGCAGTCTGACTAGCGGGGGCGTAAAGACCCAGTACTTC
cdr3_aa: CASSLTSGGVKTQYF
d_call: TRBD2
j_call: TRBJ2-5
v_call: TRBV6-5
clone_size: -

cdr3_nt: TGTGCCTGGAGCCTTCAGGGTAACTATGGCTACACCTTC
cdr3_aa: CAWSLQGNYGYTF
d_call: -
j_call: TRBJ1-2
v_call: TRBV30
clone_size: -

cdr3_nt: TGTGCCAGCAGCAACCGGGAGAACACTGAAGCTTTCTTT
cdr3_aa: CASSNRENTEAFF
d_call: -
j_call: TRBJ1-1
v_call: TRBV6-4
clone_size: -

cdr3_nt: TGTGCCAGCAGGGGGACAGGGAGTGAAAAACTGTTTTTT
cdr3_aa: CASRGTGSEKLFF
d_call: TRBD1
j_call: TRBJ1-4
v_call: TRBV28
clone_size: -

cdr3_nt: TGTGCCAGCAGCTTATCCCGGGGGAGTCAGCCCCAGCATTTT
cdr3_aa: CASSLSRGSQPQHF
d_call: -
j_call: TRBJ1-5
v_call: TRBV7-6
clone_size: -

cdr3_nt: TGTGCCAGCATTCGGACTAGCGGGGCCTACGAGCAGTACTTC
cdr3_aa: CASIRTSGAYEQYF
d_call: TRBD2
j_call: TRBJ2-7
v_call: TRBV28
clone_size: few

cdr3_nt: TGTGCCTGGAGGGGACAGGGGAGGTACGAGCAGTACTTC
cdr3_aa: CAWRGQGRYEQYF
d_call: TRBD1
j_call: TRBJ2-7
v_call: TRBV30
clone_size: few

cdr3_nt: TGTGCCAGCTCACGAACGGGGAGCTCCTACAATGAGCAGTTCTTC
cdr3_aa: CASSRTGSSYNEQFF
d_call: -
j_call: TRBJ2-1
v_call: TRBV18
clone_size: -

cdr3_nt: TGTGCCAGCAGCCGAGGACAGGAGGGTGGCTACACCTTC
cdr3_aa: CASSRGQEGGYTF
d_call: TRBD1
j_call: TRBJ1-2
v_call: TRBV6-2/TRBV6-3
clone_size: -

cdr3_nt: TGTGCCAGTAGAACCCAAACTACATACAATGAGCAGTTCTTC
cdr3_aa: CASRTQTTYNEQFF
d_call: -
j_call: TRBJ2-1
v_call: TRBV19
clone_size: -

cdr3_nt: TGTGCCAGCAGCCCTCTCGGACAGGCCAAAAACATTCAGTACTTC
cdr3_aa: CASSPLGQAKNIQYF
d_call: -
j_call: TRBJ2-4
v_call: TRBV4-2
clone_size: -

cdr3_nt: TGCAGCGTTGAACGCCAGGTCCTCTACAATGAGCAGTTCTTC
cdr3_aa: CSVERQVLYNEQFF
d_call: -
j_call: TRBJ2-1
v_call: TRBV29-1
clone_size: -

cdr3_nt: TGTGCCAGCAGTTACTCCGCAGGGGCCTATGGCTACACCTTC
cdr3_aa: CASSYSAGAYGYTF
d_call: -
j_call: TRBJ1-2
v_call: TRBV6-5
clone_size: -

cdr3_nt: TGTGCCAGCAGTTTACCGGGACAGGTGGAGGCGGCTTTCTTT
cdr3_aa: CASSLPGQVEAAFF
d_call: TRBD1
j_call: TRBJ1-1
v_call: TRBV28
clone_size: -

cdr3_nt: TGTGCCAGCAGTTACTTCGGGAAGACGGAGCCCCAGCATTTT
cdr3_aa: CASSYFGKTEPQHF
d_call: -
j_call: TRBJ1-5
v_call: TRBV6-2/TRBV6-3
clone_size: -

cdr3_nt: TGTGCCAGCAGTTTAGGGGGACAGGTGCTCACTAACTATGGCTACACCTTC
cdr3_aa: CASSLGGQVLTNYGYTF
d_call: TRBD1
j_call: TRBJ1-2
v_call: TRBV28
clone_size: -